This TCR beta chain is from a study of T-cell reconstitution after alpha-beta-depleted transplantation in children. Unique molecular identifiers were incorporated during preparation of the TCRbeta library. TCRdb ran MiXCR on the PCR reads and lists one entry per CDR3 protein. The table has about 610,000 distinct CDR3 sequences, 25% to 30% seen once; the top ten hold approximately 39%. The length of the CDR3 is 12 residues. CDR1 is KGHDR, CDR2 SFDVKD, per germline. V lost 3 bases and J lost 8, with 7 bases in between. This clonotype was counted between two and nine times. Its target is not known. Overall study findings and caveats: Newly produced T cells mostly accounted for T-cell counts and diversity one year post-transplant.

The material sequenced was PBMCs, taken before TCRalphabeta/CD19-depleted stem cell transplant. The receptor's source is a boy under two years old with Wiskott-Aldrich syndrome, due to receive a stem cell transplant. The gene calls are TRBV24-1 and TRBJ2-1; D is undetermined. The CDR3 spells CATSDEKDEQFF. The CDR3, as DNA: TGTGCCACCAGTGATGAGAAGGATGAGCAGTTCTTC.